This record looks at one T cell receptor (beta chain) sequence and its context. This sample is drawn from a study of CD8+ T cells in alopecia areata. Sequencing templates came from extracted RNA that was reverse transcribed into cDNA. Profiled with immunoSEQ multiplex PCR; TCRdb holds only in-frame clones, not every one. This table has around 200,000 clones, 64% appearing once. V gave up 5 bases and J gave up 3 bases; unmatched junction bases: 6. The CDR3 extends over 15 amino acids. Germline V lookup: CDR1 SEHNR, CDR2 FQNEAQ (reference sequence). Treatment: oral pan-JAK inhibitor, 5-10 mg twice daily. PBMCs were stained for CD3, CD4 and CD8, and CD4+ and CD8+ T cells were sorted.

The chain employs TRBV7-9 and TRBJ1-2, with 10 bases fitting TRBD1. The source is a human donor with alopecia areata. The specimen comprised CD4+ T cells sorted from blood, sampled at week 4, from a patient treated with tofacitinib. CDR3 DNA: TGTGCCAGCAGCGCTGAAGGACAGGGGGACTATGGCTACACCTTC. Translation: CASSAEGQGDYGYTF.